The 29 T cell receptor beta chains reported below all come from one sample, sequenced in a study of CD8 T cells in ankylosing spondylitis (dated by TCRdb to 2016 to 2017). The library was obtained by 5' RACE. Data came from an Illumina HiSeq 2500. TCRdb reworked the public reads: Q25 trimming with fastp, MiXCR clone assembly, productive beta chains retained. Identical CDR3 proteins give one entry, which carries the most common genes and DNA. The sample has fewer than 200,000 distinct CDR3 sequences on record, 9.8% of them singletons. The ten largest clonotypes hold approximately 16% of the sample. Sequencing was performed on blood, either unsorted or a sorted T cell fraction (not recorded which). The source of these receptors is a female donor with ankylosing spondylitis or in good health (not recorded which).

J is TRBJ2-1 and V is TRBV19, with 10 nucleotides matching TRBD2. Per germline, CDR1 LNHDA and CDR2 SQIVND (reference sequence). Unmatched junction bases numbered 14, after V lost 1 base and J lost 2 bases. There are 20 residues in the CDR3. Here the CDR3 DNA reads TGTGCCAGTAGTATAGTGGGGGGGACTAGCGCCCTCTTTACCTACAATGAGCAGTTCTTC. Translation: CASSIVGGTSALFTYNEQFF. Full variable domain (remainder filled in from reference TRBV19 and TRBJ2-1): DGGITQSPKYLFRKEGQNVTLSCEQNLNHDAMYWYRQDPGQGLRLIYYSQIVNDFQKGDIAEGYSVSREKKESFPLTVTSAQKNPTAFYLCASSIVGGTSALFTYNEQFFGPGTRLTVL.

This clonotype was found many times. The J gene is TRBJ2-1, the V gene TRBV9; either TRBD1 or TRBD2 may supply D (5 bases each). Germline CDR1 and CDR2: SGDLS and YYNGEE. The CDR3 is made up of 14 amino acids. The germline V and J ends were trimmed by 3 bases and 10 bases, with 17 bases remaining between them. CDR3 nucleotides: TGTGCCAGCAGCGGGGGGTGGAACTCCTACGAGCAGTTCTTC. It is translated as CASSGGWNSYEQFF.

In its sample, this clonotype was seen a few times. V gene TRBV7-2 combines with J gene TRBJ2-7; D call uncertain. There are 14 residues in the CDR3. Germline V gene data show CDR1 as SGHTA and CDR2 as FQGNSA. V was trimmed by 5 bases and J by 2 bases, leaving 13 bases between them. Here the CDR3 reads CASSHGDNPYEQYF. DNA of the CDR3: TGTGCCAGCAGCCATGGGGATAACCCCTACGAGCAGTACTTC.

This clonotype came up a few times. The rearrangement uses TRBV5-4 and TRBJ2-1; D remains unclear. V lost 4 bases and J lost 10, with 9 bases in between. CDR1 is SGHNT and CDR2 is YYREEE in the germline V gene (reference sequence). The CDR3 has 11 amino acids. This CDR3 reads CASSARFEQFF. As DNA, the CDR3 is TGTGCCAGCAGCGCCCGCTTCGAGCAGTTCTTC.

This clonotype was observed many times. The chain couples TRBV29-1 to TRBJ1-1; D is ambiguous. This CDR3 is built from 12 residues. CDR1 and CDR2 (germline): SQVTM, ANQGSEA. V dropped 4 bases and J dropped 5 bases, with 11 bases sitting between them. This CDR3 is CSVVGDRTEAFF. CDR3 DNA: TGCAGCGTTGTCGGGGATAGGACTGAAGCTTTCTTT. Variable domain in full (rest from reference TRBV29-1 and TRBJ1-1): SAVISQKPSRDICQRGTSLTIQCQVDSQVTMMFWYRQQPGQSLTLIATANQGSEATYESGFVIDKFPISRPNLTFSTLTVSNMSPEDSSIYLCSVVGDRTEAFFGQGTRLTVV.

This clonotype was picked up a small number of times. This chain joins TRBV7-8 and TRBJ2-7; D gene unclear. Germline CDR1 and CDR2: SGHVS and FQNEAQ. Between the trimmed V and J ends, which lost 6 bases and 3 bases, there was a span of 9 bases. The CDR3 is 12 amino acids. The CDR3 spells CASSQNRYEQYF. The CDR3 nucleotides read TGTGCCAGCAGTCAAAACCGCTACGAGCAGTACTTC.

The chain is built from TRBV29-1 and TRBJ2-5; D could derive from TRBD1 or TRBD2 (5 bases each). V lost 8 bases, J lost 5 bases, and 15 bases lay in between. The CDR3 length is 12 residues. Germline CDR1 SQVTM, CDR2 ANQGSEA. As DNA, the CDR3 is TGCAGCCCCCCGGGGCCCCCCGAGACCCAGTACTTC. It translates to CSPPGPPETQYF.

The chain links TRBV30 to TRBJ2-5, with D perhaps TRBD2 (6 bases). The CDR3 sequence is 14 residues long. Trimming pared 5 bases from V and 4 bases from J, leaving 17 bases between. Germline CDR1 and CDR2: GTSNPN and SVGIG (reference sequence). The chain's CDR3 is CAWDGGQEGETQYF. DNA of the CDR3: TGTGCCTGGGACGGAGGGCAGGAGGGAGAGACCCAGTACTTC.

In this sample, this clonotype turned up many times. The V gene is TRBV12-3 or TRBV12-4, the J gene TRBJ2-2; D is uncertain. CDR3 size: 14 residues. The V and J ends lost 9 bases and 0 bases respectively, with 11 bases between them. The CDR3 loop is CASVSPPNTGELFF. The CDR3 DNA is TGTGCCAGTGTGAGCCCACCGAACACCGGGGAGCTGTTTTTT.

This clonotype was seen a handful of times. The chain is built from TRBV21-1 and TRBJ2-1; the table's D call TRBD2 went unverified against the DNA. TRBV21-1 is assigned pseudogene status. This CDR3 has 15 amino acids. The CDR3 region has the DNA TGTGCCAGCACCCGGGAGAGTAGCGGGAGGAATGAGCAGTTCTTC. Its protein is CASTRESSGRNEQFF.

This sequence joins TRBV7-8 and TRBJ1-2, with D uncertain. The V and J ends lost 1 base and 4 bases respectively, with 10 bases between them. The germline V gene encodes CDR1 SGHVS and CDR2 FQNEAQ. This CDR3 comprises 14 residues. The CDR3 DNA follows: TGTGCCAGCAGCTTAGAGGCAATCGGCTATGGCTACACCTTC. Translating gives CASSLEAIGYGYTF.

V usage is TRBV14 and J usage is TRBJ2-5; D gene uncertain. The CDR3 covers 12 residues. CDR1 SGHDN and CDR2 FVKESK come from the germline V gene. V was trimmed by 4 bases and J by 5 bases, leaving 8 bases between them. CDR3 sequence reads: CASSLDRETQYF. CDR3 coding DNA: TGTGCCAGCAGCCTTGATAGGGAGACCCAGTACTTC.

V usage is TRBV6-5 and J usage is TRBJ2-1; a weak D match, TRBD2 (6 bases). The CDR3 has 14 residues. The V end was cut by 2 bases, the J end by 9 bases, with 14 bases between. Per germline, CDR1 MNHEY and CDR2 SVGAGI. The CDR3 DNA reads TGTGCCAGCAGTTACCTGGCGCTTAGCGGTGAGCAGTTCTTC. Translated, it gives CASSYLALSGEQFF.

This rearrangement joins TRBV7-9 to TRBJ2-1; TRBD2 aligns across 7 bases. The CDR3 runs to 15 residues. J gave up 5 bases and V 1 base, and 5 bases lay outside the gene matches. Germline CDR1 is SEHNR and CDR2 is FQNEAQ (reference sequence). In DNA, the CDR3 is TGTGCCAGCAGCTTAGGGGGACTATCGGACAATGAGCAGTTCTTC. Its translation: CASSLGGLSDNEQFF.

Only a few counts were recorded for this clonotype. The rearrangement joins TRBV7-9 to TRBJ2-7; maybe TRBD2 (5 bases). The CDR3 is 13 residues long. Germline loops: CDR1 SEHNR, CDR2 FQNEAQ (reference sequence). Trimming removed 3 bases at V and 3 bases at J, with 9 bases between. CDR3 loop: CASSFGVFYEQYF. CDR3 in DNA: TGTGCCAGCAGCTTCGGGGTATTCTACGAGCAGTACTTC.

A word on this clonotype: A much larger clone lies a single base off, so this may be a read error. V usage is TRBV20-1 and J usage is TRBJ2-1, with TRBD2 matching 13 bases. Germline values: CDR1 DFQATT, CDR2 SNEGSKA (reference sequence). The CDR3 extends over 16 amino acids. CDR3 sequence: CCARDPTSGRSGEQFF. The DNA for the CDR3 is TGCTGTGCTAGAGATCCGACTAGCGGGAGGAGCGGTGAGCAGTTCTTC.

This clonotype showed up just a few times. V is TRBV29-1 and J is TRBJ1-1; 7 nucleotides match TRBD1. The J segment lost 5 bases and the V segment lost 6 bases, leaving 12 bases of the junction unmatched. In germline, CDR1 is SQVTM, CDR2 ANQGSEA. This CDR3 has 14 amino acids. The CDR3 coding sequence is TGCAGCGTCCGAGGTGGGGACAGTGGGACTGAAGCTTTCTTT. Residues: CSVRGGDSGTEAFF.

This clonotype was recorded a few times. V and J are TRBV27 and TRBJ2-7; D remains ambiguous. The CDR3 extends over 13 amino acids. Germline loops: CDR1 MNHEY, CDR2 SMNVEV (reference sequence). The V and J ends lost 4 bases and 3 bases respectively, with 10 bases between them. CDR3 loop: CASSSATYYEQYF. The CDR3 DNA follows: TGTGCCAGCAGTTCTGCTACCTACTACGAGCAGTACTTC.

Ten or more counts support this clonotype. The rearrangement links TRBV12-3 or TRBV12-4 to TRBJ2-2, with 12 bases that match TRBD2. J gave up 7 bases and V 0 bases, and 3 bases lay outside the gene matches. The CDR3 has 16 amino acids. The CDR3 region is CASSLATSGRNGELFF. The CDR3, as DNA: TGTGCCAGCAGTTTAGCCACTAGCGGGAGGAACGGGGAGCTGTTTTTT.

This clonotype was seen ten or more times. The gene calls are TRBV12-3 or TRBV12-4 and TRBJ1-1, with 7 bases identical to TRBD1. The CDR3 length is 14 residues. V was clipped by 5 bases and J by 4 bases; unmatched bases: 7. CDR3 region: CASSTGATFTEAFF. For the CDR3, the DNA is TGTGCCAGCAGTACAGGGGCGACCTTCACTGAAGCTTTCTTT.

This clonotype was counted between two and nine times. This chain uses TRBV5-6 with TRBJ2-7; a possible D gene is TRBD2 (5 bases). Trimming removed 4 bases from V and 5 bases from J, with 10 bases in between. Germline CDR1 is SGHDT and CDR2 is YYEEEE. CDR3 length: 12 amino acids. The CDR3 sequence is CASSVGGNEQYF. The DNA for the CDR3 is TGTGCCAGCAGCGTTGGAGGAAACGAGCAGTACTTC.

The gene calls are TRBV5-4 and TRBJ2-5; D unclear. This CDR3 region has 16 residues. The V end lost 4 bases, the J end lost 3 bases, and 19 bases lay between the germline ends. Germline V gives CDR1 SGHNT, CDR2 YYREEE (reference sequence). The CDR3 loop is CASSRLHKSVEETQYF. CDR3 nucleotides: TGTGCCAGCAGCAGGTTACACAAATCGGTGGAAGAGACCCAGTACTTC.

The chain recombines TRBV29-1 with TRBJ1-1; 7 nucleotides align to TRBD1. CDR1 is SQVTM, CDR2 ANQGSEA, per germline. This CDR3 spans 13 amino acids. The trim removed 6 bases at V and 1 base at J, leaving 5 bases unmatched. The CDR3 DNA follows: TGCAGCGTAGACAGGGATAAGAACACTGAAGCTTTCTTT. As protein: CSVDRDKNTEAFF.

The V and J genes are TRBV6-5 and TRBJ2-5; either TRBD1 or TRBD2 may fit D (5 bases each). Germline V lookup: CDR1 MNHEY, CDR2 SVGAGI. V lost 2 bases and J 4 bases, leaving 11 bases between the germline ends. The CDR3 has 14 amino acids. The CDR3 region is CASSYGGVGETQYF. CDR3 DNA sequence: TGTGCCAGCAGTTACGGGGGAGTGGGAGAGACCCAGTACTTC.

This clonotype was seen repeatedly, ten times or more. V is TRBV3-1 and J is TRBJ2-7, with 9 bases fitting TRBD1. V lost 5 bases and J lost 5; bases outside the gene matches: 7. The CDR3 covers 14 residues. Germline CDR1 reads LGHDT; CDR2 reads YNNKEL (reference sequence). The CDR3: CASSDGQGWDEQYF. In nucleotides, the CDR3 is TGTGCCAGCAGCGATGGACAGGGGTGGGACGAGCAGTACTTC.

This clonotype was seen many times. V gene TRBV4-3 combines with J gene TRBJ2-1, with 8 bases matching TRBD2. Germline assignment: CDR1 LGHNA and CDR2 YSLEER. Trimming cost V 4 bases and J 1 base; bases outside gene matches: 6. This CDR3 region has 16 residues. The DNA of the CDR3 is TGCGCCAGCAGCCGGGCTAGCGGGTATTCCTACAATGAGCAGTTCTTC. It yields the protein CASSRASGYSYNEQFF.

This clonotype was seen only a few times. CDR3 sequence reads: CASSRKDSPGYEQYF. CDR3 bases: TGTGCCAGCAGCCGAAAGGACTCCCCCGGGTACGAGCAGTACTTC. The J gene is TRBJ2-7, the V gene TRBV14; D may be TRBD2 (5 bases). The V end was cut by 4 bases, the J end by 4 bases, with 17 bases between. The V gene's germline CDR1 is SGHDN and CDR2 FVKESK. The CDR3 extends over 15 amino acids.

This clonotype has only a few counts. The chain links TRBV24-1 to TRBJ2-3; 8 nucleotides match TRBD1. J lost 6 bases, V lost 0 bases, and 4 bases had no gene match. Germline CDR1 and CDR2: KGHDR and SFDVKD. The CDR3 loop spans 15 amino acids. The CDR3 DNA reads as TGTGCCACCAGTGATTTGGCAGGGGGCCGTGATACGCAGTATTTT. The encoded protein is CATSDLAGGRDTQYF.

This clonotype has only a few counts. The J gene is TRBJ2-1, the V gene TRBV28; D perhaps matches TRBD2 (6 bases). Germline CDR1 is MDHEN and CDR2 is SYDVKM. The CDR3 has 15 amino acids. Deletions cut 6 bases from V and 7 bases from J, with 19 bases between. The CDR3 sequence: CASRPPGRRGNEQFF. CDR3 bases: TGTGCCAGCAGACCTCCGGGACGCCGGGGGAATGAGCAGTTCTTC.